This T cell receptor (beta chain) was captured in a study of blood T cell repertoires in COVID-19. Germline CDR1 reads SGHTA; CDR2 reads FQGNSA. The CDR3 totals 16 residues. The V segment lost 5 bases and the J segment 4 bases; nucleotides outside the gene matches: 10. Only in-frame clones appear in the TCRdb table, and some are missing; sequencing was by immunoSEQ multiplex PCR. The table includes about 120,000 clones, 79% detected once. The rearrangement uses TRBV7-2 and TRBJ1-4; 7 bases are shared with TRBD1. The sequenced material came from peripheral blood. The source of this sequence is a woman of 80 years or more with acute or convalescent COVID-19. The CDR3 region has the DNA TGTGCCAGCAGCCGCCCGCCAGGGGGGTATAATGAAAAACTGTTTTTT. Amino acids: CASSRPPGGYNEKLFF.